This entry concerns a single T cell receptor beta chain. These data belong to a study of blood T cell repertoires in COVID-19. Clones were read by immunoSEQ multiplex PCR, and TCRdb kept only the in-frame ones, dropping some. The sample yields around 300,000 clones, 80% to 90% seen once. The CDR3 totals 12 residues. With 2 bases removed from V and 3 bases from J, the gap between germline ends came to 4 bases. Participant-given clinical history determined each cohort assignment. The receptor was derived from a woman in her late teens or twenties who had recovered from COVID-19. Sequenced input: PBMCs or T cells enriched from blood (not recorded which). The V call is TRBV12-3 or TRBV12-4, the J call TRBJ1-1; D unclear. CDR3 in amino acids: CASSLIYTEAFF. The CDR3 DNA is TGTGCCAGCAGTTTAATCTACACTGAAGCTTTCTTT.